This TCR beta chain derives from a study of CD8+ T cells in alopecia areata (dated by TCRdb to 2016 to 2018). About the full investigation: The treated patients, all with moderate-to-severe alopecia areata, were enrolled in an open-label pilot trial of oral tofacitinib given at 5 to 10 mg twice daily. The SALT score, which quantifies the percentage of affected scalp surface area, was used to measure disease severity in treated patients. To study T cell clonal expansion in alopecia areata, the researchers applied high-throughput TCRbeta sequencing to both the C3H/HeJ mouse model and human patients. Patients stayed on tofacitinib for 6 to 18 months and then had 6 months of follow-up off drug so that delayed response and recurrence could be assessed. Scalp clonality was compared across normal scalp (n=4), patchy alopecia areata scalp (n=8), and alopecia totalis/universalis scalp (n=8). immunoSEQ multiplex PCR using 35 Vbeta forward primers and 13 Jbeta reverse primers was used to amplify TCRbeta CDR3 regions. Tofacitinib-treated patients had biopsies at baseline and at 4 and 24 weeks of treatment, with a later scalp biopsy in several patients. RNA was obtained with the PAXgene miRNA kit for fixed scalp, the miRNeasy kit for PBMCs, and the RNeasy kit for mouse skin. Human TCRbeta sequencing covered scalp tissue and sorted CD4+ and CD8+ peripheral blood T cells from patchy and totalis/universalis alopecia areata patients and healthy controls. Broad study findings and their caveats: Because the treated cohort was small and had just a single nonresponder, larger studies are needed to establish links between baseline CD8+ expansion and response. Many expanded lesional clones were found to persist in scalp and blood during tofacitinib treatment, and relapse after treatment cessation may be partly explained by this persistence. Tofacitinib significantly lowered scalp clonality and the number of expanded CD8+ clones among the top 100 scalp clones. Lesional scalp, especially in alopecia totalis/universalis, showed higher clonality and more expanded CD8+ clones than normal scalp, suggesting antigenic drive. TCR sequences shared between patients were less clear than in mice, possibly partly because of HLA diversity in the patient population. Unlike mouse skin, which is dominated by gammadelta T cells, normal human skin has resident alphabeta T cells that are also sequenced, and this complicates analysis of the scalp TCR repertoire.

The time point label, read with the paper, signifies: 20 to 30 weeks on oral tofacitinib. This specimen's treatment or condition label, per the study, means: oral pan-JAK inhibitor, 5-10 mg twice daily. Peripheral blood and lesional scalp punch biopsies were obtained from patients with alopecia areata. PBMCs were isolated by density centrifugation and stained for CD3, CD4 and CD8, and CD4+ and CD8+ T cells were sorted on a FACSAria. The germline V gene sets CDR1 to SGHNT and CDR2 to YENEEA. The CDR3 sequence holds 15 residues, the cysteine and phenylalanine included. Only the CDR3 DNA stays, 45 bases, in frame from base 1. Trimming takes 4 bases from V and 0 bases from J, and the germline ends sit 12 bases apart. The table lists this clone with a few counts. What this receptor recognizes is not known. The input lacks base qualities; no much larger clone sits a single base away. The method was the immunoSEQ multiplex PCR assay. RNA was extracted from all samples and reverse transcribed into cDNA as template for TCR sequencing. First-strand cDNA was synthesized with SuperScript III using a 2:1 mix of oligo-dT and random hexamers. Amplification bias was assessed with a synthetic immune receptor repertoire, and residual bias was removed computationally. Regarding the original processing steps: Raw reads were preprocessed for error removal, and CDR3 was defined according to IMGT conventions as running from the conserved cysteine to phenylalanine. Clonality was computed by normalizing Shannon entropy by log2 of the number of productive unique TCRs and subtracting the result from 1. Whether scalp clones were CD4 or CD8 was inferred by matching scalp TCRbeta sequences against CD4 and CD8 repertoires sorted from blood. This is the immuneACCESS table as TCRdb keeps it, with only in-frame sequences that have V and J called. A part of the clones is gone; compared with another copy, unresolved V genes explain less than half, and the rest is unexplained. V and J calls plus clone size are reproduced from that table; the DNA served to infer D and trimming. This sample gives 190,000 or so clones in total; roughly 61% of them show up just once. The ten top clones hold over 10% of the sample.

This TCR was recovered from a human donor with alopecia areata. Recombination joined TRBV11-3 with TRBJ1-1; matching of 6 bases hints at TRBD1 as the D gene. The sequences come from CD8+ T cells sorted from blood, collected at week 24, from a patient treated with tofacitinib. DNA sequence: TGTGCCAGCAGCTCAGGACAGATCCTGAACACTGAAGCTTTCTTT. Translated, this gives CASSSGQILNTEAFF.